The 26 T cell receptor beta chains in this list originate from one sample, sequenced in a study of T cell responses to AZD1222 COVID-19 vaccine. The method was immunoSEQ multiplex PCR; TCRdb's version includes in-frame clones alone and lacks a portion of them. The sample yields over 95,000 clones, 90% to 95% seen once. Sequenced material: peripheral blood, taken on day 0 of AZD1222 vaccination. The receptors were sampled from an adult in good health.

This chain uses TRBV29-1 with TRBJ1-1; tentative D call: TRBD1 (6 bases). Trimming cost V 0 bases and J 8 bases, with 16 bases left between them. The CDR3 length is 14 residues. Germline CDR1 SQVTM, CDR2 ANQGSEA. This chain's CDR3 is CSVEEGGPYSEAFF. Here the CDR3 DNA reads TGCAGCGTTGAAGAAGGGGGGCCCTACTCCGAAGCTTTCTTT.

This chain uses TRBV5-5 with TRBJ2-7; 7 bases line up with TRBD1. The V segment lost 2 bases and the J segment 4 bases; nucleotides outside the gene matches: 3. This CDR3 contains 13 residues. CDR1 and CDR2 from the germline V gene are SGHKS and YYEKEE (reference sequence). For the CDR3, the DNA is TGTGCCAGCAGCTTCCGGGACAGTTACGAGCAGTACTTC. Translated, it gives CASSFRDSYEQYF. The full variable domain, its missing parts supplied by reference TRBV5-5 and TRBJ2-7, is DAGVTQSPTHLIKTRGQQVTLRCSPISGHKSVSWYQQVLGQGPQFIFQYYEKEERGRGNFPDRFSARQFPNYSSELNVNALLLGDSALYLCASSFRDSYEQYFGPGTRLTVT.

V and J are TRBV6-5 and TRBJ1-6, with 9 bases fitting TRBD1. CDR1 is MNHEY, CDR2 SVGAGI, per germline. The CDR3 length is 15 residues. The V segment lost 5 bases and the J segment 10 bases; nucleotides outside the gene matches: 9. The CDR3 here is CASSPRQGVESPLHF. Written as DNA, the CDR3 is TGTGCCAGCAGTCCCCGACAGGGGGTCGAATCACCCCTCCACTTT.

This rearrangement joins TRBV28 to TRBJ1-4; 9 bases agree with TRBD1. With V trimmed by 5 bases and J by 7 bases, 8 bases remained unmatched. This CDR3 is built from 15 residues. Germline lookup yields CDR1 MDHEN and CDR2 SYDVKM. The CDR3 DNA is TGTGCCAGCAGTCCCCTAACAGGGGGCCGTGAAAAACTGTTTTTT. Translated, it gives CASSPLTGGREKLFF.

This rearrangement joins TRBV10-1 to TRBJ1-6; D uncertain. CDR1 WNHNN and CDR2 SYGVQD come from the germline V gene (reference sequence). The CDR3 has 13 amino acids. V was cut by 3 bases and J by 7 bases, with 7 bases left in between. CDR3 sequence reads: CASSDAPNSPLHF. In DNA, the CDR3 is TGCGCCAGCAGTGACGCCCCCAATTCACCCCTCCACTTT.

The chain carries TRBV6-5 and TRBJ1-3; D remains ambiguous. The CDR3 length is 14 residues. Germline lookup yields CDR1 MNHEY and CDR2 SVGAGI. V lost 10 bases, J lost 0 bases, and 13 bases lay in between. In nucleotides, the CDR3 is TGTGCCACTGAGTTACAGCGCTCTGGAAACACCATATATTTT. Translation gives CATELQRSGNTIYF.

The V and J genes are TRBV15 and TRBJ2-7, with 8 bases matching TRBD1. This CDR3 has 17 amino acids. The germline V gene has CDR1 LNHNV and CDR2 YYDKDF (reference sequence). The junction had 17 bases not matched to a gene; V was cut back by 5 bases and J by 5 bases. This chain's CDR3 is CATSPMSGTGRGNEQYF. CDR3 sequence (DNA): TGTGCCACCAGCCCGATGTCCGGGACAGGTCGGGGCAACGAGCAGTACTTC.

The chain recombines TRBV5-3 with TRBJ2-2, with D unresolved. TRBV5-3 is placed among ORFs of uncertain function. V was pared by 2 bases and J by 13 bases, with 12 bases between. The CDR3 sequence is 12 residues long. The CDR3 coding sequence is TGTGCCAGAAGCTTAGAACCGATGGGGCTGTTTTTT. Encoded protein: CARSLEPMGLFF.

CDR3 region: CASSTTGLARETQYF. The CDR3 nucleotides read TGTGCCAGCAGTACCACGGGACTAGCGAGAGAGACCCAGTACTTC. V gene TRBV6-2 or TRBV6-3 combines with J gene TRBJ2-5, with 10 bases lining up with TRBD2. Germline-derived CDR1 and CDR2 are MNHEY and SVGEGT. V shed 5 bases, J shed 4 bases, and the junction held 7 bases outside the gene matches. This CDR3 spans 15 amino acids.

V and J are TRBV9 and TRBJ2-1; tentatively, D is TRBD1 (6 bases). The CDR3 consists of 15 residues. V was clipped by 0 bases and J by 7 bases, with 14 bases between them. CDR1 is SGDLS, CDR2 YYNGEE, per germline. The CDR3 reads CASSVAGDTRNEQFF. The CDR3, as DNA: TGTGCCAGCAGCGTAGCTGGGGACACCAGGAATGAGCAGTTCTTC.

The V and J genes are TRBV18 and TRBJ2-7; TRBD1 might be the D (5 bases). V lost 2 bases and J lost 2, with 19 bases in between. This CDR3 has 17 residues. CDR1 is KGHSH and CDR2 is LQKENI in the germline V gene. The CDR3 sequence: CASSPGSAGAATYEQYF. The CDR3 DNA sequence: TGTGCCAGCTCACCAGGAAGTGCTGGGGCCGCAACCTACGAGCAGTACTTC.

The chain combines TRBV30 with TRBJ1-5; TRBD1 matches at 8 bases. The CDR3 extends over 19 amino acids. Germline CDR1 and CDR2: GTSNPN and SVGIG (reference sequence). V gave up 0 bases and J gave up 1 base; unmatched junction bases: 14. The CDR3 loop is CAWSVRGQGFGRSNQPQHF. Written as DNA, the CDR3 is TGTGCCTGGAGTGTACGAGGACAGGGATTCGGTAGGAGCAATCAGCCCCAGCATTTT. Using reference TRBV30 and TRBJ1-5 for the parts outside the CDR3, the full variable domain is SQTIHQWPATLVQPVGSPLSLECTVEGTSNPNLYWYRQAAGRGLQLLFYSVGIGQISSEVPQNLSASRPQDRQFILSSKKLLLSDSGFYLCAWSVRGQGFGRSNQPQHFGDGTRLSIL.

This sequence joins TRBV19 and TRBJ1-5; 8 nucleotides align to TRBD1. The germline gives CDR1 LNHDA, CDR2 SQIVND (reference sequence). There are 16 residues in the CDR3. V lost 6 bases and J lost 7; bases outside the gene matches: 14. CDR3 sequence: CASSRARQGTRQPQHF. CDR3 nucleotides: TGTGCCAGTAGCCGCGCCCGACAGGGGACGAGGCAGCCCCAGCATTTT.

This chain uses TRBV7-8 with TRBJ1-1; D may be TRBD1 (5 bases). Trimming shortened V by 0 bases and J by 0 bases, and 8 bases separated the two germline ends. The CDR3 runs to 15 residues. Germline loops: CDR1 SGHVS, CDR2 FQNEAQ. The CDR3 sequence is CASSLAGALNTEAFF. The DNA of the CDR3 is TGTGCCAGCAGCTTAGCAGGGGCCCTGAACACTGAAGCTTTCTTT.

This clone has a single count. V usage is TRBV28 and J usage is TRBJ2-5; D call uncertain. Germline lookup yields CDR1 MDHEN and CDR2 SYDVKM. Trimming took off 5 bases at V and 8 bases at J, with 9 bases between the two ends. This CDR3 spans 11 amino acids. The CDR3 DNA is TGTGCCAGCAGTGCCCAGTTAACCCAGTACTTC. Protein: CASSAQLTQYF.

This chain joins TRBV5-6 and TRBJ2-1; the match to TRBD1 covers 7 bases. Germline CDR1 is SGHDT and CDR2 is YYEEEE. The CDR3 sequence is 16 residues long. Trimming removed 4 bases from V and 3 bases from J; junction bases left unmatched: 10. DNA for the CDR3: TGTGCCAGCAGCCTTGACAGGGTGCACAACTACAATGAGCAGTTCTTC. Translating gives CASSLDRVHNYNEQFF.

As DNA, the CDR3 is TGTGCCAGCAGCGGAACGCCCGCGCGTGAGCAGTTCTTC. Translated, it gives CASSGTPAREQFF. The chain uses TRBV7-9 and TRBJ2-1; D is unclear. The ends were cut back, 5 bases at V and 9 bases at J, with 14 bases in the middle. Germline lookup yields CDR1 SEHNR and CDR2 FQNEAQ (reference sequence). The CDR3 contains 13 residues.

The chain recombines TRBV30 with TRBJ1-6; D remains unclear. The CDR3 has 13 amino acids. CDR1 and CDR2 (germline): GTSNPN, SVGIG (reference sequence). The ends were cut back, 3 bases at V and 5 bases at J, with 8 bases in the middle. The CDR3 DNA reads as TGTGCCTGGAGAGGAGCCAATAATTCACCCCTCCACTTT. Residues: CAWRGANNSPLHF.

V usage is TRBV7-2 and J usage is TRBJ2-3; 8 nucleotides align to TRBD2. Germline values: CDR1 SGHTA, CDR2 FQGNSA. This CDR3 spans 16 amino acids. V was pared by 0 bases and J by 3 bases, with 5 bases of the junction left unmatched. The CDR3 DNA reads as TGTGCCAGCAGCTTAGCCAGCGGGAGAAAGACAGATACGCAGTATTTT. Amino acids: CASSLASGRKTDTQYF.

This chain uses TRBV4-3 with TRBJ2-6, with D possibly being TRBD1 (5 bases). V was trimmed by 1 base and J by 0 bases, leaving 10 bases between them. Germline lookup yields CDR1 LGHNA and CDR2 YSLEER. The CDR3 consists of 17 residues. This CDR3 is CASSQAGSSSGANVLTF. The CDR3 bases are TGCGCCAGCAGCCAAGCAGGGTCTAGCTCTGGGGCCAACGTCCTGACTTTC.

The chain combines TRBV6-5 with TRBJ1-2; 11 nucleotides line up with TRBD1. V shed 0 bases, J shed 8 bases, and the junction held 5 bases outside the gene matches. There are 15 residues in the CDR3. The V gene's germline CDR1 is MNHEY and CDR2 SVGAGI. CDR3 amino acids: CASSYSWTGGLGYTF. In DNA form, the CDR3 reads TGTGCCAGCAGTTACTCCTGGACAGGGGGCTTAGGCTACACCTTC.

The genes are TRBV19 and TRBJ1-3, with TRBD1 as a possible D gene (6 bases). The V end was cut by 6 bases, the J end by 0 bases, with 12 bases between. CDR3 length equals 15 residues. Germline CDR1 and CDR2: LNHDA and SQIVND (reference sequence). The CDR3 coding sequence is TGTGCCAGTAGCACAACAGGGAGCTCTGGAAACACCATATATTTT. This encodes CASSTTGSSGNTIYF.

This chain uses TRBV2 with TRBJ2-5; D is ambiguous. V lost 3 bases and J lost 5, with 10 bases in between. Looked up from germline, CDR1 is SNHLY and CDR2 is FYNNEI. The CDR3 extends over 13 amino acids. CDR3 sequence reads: CASSDWPRETQYF. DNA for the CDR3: TGTGCCAGCAGTGACTGGCCGCGGGAGACCCAGTACTTC.

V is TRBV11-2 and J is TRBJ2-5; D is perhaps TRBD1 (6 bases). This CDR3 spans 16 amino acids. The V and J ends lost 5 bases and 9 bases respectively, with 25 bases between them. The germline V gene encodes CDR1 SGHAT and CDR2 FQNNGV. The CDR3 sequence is CASSAIRAGDVRAQYF. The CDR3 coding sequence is TGTGCCAGCAGCGCTATAAGGGCAGGGGACGTCCGGGCCCAGTACTTC.

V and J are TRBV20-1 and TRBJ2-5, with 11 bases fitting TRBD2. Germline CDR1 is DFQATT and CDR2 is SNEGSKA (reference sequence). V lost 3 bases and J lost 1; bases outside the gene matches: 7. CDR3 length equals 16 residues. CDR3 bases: TGCAGTGCTAGTCCGGGACTAGCGGACCTCCAAGAGACCCAGTACTTC. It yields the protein CSASPGLADLQETQYF.

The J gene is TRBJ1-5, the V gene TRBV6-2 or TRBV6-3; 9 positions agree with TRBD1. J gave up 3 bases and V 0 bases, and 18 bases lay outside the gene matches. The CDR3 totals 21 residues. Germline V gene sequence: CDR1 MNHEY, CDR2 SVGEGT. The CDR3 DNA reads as TGTGCCAGCAGTTACTCGACGAGCACAGGGGGCGCGGCGGTGATCAATCAGCCCCAGCATTTT. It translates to CASSYSTSTGGAAVINQPQHF.